These 5 T cell receptor beta chains originate from one sample sequenced in a study of blood T cell repertoires in COVID-19. The data were produced by immunoSEQ multiplex PCR, yet TCRdb's version contains in-frame clones alone and is incomplete. The sample yields about 70,000 clones, around 87% seen once. Sample: peripheral blood. The receptors originated from a woman aged 18 to 35 with acute or convalescent COVID-19.

J is TRBJ2-1 and V is TRBV11-3; 7 bases map to TRBD2. This CDR3 is 14 amino acids long. Germline CDR1 SGHNT, CDR2 YENEEA. Unmatched junction bases numbered 6, after V lost 0 bases and J lost 10 bases. The chain's CDR3 is CASSLDGAGSEQFF. CDR3 in DNA: TGTGCCAGCAGCTTAGATGGAGCGGGGAGCGAGCAGTTCTTC. The full variable domain, with the rest looked up from reference TRBV11-3 and TRBJ2-1, is EAGVVQSPRYKIIEKKQPVAFWCNPISGHNTLYWYLQNLGQGPELLIRYENEEAVDDSQLPKDRFSAERLKGVDSTLKIQPAELGDSAVYLCASSLDGAGSEQFFGPGTRLTVL.

The genes are TRBV7-9 and TRBJ1-4; TRBD1 aligns across 7 bases. Germline assignment: CDR1 SEHNR and CDR2 FQNEAQ (reference sequence). The CDR3 spans 15 residues. V trimming: 5 bases; J trimming: 4 bases; junction bases outside the gene matches: 7. The DNA for the CDR3 is TGTGCCAGCAGCAAATCGACAGGGTATAATGAAAAACTGTTTTTT. It translates to CASSKSTGYNEKLFF.

The chain combines TRBV4-3 with TRBJ2-3; 9 bases fit TRBD2. J was trimmed by 6 bases and V by 3 bases; bases with no gene match: 13. Germline lookup yields CDR1 LGHNA and CDR2 YSLEER. The CDR3 has 17 residues. The DNA for the CDR3 is TGCGCCAGCAGCCATTCGGCGGGCGGGAGGGCCATGGATACGCAGTATTTT. This gives the protein CASSHSAGGRAMDTQYF.

In this sample, this clone turned up a few times. The genes are TRBV27 and TRBJ2-3; D not resolved. The V end lost 2 bases, the J end lost 7 bases, and 10 bases lay between the germline ends. CDR3 size: 13 residues. The germline V gene has CDR1 MNHEY and CDR2 SMNVEV (reference sequence). The CDR3 nucleotides read TGTGCCAGCAGTTTAGGAGTCGGAAATACGCAGTATTTT. Translated: CASSLGVGNTQYF.

This clone was observed once. This chain uses TRBV7-2 with TRBJ1-2; TRBD1 matches at 7 bases. Germline V gene lookup returns CDR1 SGHTA and CDR2 FQGNSA. The CDR3 runs 15 residues. The V gene end was trimmed by 2 bases and the J gene end by 4 bases; junction bases not matched to a gene: 7. CDR3 coding DNA: TGTGCCAGCAGCTTAAGTACAGGGGATATCTATGGCTACACCTTC. The encoded protein is CASSLSTGDIYGYTF.